The clone carrying this T cell receptor beta chain was observed a few times. The data were taken from a study of blood T cells in healthy people across ages. The CDR3 consists of 16 residues. The V gene lost 0 bases and the J gene lost 0 bases, with 13 bases spanning the gap. Looked up from germline, CDR1 is DFQATT and CDR2 is SNEGSKA (reference sequence). PCR was performed a second time for about 7 to 11 cycles using a sample-barcoded 5' primer and a J-beta primer mix. Per-sample output comprised a minimum of 2.5 million paired-end reads containing CDR3. From the 5' RACE reads, TCRdb called clonotypes with MiXCR, one entry per CDR3 protein. The sample lists around 1,500,000 distinct CDR3 sequences; 28% were seen once.

The origin of this receptor is a woman aged 25 to 39 in good health. V usage is TRBV20-1 and J usage is TRBJ2-3, with a weak D call TRBD1 (5 bases). Material: blood. CDR3 loop: CSARDRQGYSTDTQYF. The CDR3 DNA reads as TGCAGTGCTAGAGATAGGCAGGGCTATAGCACAGATACGCAGTATTTT.